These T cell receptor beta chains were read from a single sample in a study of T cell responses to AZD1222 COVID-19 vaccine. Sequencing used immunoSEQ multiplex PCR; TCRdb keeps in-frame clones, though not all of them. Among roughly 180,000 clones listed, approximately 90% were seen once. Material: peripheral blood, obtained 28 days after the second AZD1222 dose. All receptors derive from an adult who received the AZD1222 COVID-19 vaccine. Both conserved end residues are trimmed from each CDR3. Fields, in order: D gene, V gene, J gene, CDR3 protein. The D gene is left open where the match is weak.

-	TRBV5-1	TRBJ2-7	ASSLGVGSYEQY
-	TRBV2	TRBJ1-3	ASQGAPRSPGNTIY
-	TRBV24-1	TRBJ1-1	ATMNRFGTEAF
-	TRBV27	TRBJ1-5	ASSPSRGRGHQPQH
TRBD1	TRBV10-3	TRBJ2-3	AISATGDTDTQY
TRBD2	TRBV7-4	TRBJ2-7	ASSHLAGGRGYEQY
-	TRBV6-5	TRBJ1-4	ASSYAGQGSEKLF
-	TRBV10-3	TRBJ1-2	AITLWQGHGYT
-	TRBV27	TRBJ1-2	ASRRGGGDYGYT
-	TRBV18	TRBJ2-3	ASSPLPRGETDTQY
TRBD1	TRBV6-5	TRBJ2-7	ATRPGTGGFYEQY
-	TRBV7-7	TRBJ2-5	ASSLGRQETQY
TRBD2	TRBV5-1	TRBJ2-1	ASRGEGRFYNEQF
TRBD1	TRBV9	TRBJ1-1	ASSRNTGGRTEAF
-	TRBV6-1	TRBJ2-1	ASSEFGGGRIYEQF
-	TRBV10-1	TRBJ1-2	ASSESTNYGYT
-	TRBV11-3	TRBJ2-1	ASSLRTSLINEQF
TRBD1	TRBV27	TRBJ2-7	ASSLGWTGEHEQY
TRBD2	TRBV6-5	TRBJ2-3	ASNGGGHSTDTQY
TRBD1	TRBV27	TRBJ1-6	ASSMTGRTYNSPLH
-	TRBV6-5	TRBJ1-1	ASSLGDRLLTEAF
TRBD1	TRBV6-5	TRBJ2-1	ASSQLRTGSDEQF
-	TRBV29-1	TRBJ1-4	SAGAGREKLF
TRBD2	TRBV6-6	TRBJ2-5	ASSPGTSGALTGEETQY
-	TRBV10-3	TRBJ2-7	AISAGVLYEQY
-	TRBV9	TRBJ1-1	ASSVGGQLNTEAF
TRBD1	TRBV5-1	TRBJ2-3	ASSQGQGATPYTDTQY
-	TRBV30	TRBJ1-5	AWNINQGQPQH
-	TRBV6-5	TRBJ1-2	ASSRAGFYGYT
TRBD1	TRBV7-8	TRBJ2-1	ASSYLRGQGPNEQF
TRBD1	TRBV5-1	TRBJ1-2	ASSFRQGDGYT
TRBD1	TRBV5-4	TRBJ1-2	ASRYRDSEQQSYGYT
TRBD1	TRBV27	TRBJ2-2	ASSFDRVTGELF
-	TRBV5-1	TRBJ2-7	ASSLGGGREQY
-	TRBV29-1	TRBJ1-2	SVVLGAGVQGGYT
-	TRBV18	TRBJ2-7	ASSPGSYEQY
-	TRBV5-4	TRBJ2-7	ASSFGGPRYEQY
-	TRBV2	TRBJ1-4	ASTGQGLTNEKLF
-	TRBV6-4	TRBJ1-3	ASSDYHGTRKNTIY
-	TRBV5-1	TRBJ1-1	ASSLSHGRREAF
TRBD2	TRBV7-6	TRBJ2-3	ASSPSGGHTDTQY
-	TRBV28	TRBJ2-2	ASIRIGVAGELF